The 27 T cell receptor beta chains given below trace back to one sample, sequenced in a study of T cell responses to AZD1222 COVID-19 vaccine. Data came from immunoSEQ multiplex PCR; TCRdb stores just in-frame clones and leaves some out. Seen here are fewer than 100,000 clones, about 88% observed once, and the top ten hold 10% to 15%. The source material was peripheral blood, sampled on day 0 of AZD1222 vaccination. These receptors were collected from an adult in good health.

The rearrangement joins TRBV19 to TRBJ2-7; D gene ambiguous. Trimming removed 0 bases from V and 0 bases from J, with 3 bases in between. CDR3 size: 13 residues. Germline V gene sequence: CDR1 LNHDA, CDR2 SQIVND (reference sequence). CDR3 DNA sequence: TGTGCCAGTAGTATAGACGGCTCCTACGAGCAGTACTTC. This gives the protein CASSIDGSYEQYF.

This clone was recorded once. This chain uses TRBV27 with TRBJ1-6; the D gene is possibly TRBD1 (5 bases). The V gene lost 3 bases and the J gene lost 4 bases, with 7 bases spanning the gap. This CDR3 region has 14 residues. Per germline, CDR1 MNHEY and CDR2 SMNVEV (reference sequence). The CDR3 nucleotides read TGTGCCAGCAGTTTGGGGGGATATAATTCACCCCTCCACTTT. This codes for CASSLGGYNSPLHF.

The chain is built from TRBV10-3 and TRBJ2-3; 9 nucleotides match TRBD1. The CDR3 runs 19 residues. The germline gives CDR1 ENHRY, CDR2 SYGVKD. V lost 7 bases and J lost 0; bases outside the gene matches: 17. The CDR3 nucleotides are TGTGCCATCACCTCCGGGACAGGGAAAAAAGAGGGAAGCACAGATACGCAGTATTTT. It translates to CAITSGTGKKEGSTDTQYF.

In its sample, this clone was seen once. The rearrangement uses TRBV7-2 and TRBJ1-4, with D possibly being TRBD1 (6 bases). Germline loops: CDR1 SGHTA, CDR2 FQGNSA. The CDR3 runs 15 residues. The ends were cut back, 4 bases at V and 7 bases at J, with 16 bases in the middle. DNA of the CDR3: TGTGCCAGCAGCTCCCGTAGGGGGGGGGTTGAAAAACTGTTTTTT. Translation gives CASSSRRGGVEKLFF.

In its sample, this clone was seen once. The chain couples TRBV30 to TRBJ1-5; TRBD1 might be the D (5 bases). V lost 6 bases and J 7 bases, leaving 13 bases between the germline ends. Germline V gives CDR1 GTSNPN, CDR2 SVGIG (reference sequence). The CDR3 has 12 amino acids. The CDR3 DNA is TGTGCCTGTGGACATTTAAGCCAGCCCCAGCATTTT. It translates to CACGHLSQPQHF.

The chain employs TRBV7-2 and TRBJ2-5; 8 positions agree with TRBD1. Germline-derived CDR1 and CDR2 are SGHTA and FQGNSA. The ends lost 2 bases at V and 1 base at J; junction bases unmatched: 3. The CDR3 covers 15 residues. The CDR3 DNA sequence: TGTGCCAGCAGCTTACTAGGACAGGGCCAAGAGACCCAGTACTTC. It yields the protein CASSLLGQGQETQYF.

The chain has TRBV19 and TRBJ2-5; 8 nucleotides line up with TRBD2. CDR1 and CDR2 (germline): LNHDA, SQIVND (reference sequence). The V gene end was trimmed by 4 bases and the J gene end by 0 bases; junction bases not matched to a gene: 7. This CDR3 contains 16 residues. CDR3 sequence reads: CASSKNSGGYQETQYF. In nucleotides, the CDR3 is TGTGCCAGTAGTAAAAACAGCGGGGGATACCAAGAGACCCAGTACTTC.

J is TRBJ2-7 and V is TRBV19; tentative D call: TRBD1 (6 bases). CDR1 and CDR2 from the germline V gene are LNHDA and SQIVND (reference sequence). The length of the CDR3 is 14 residues. V lost 4 bases, J lost 5 bases, and 15 bases lay in between. CDR3 sequence: CASSSLGARDEQYF. As DNA, the CDR3 is TGTGCCAGTAGTAGCCTGGGGGCAAGGGACGAGCAGTACTTC.

V gene TRBV5-1 combines with J gene TRBJ2-5; tentative D call: TRBD2 (5 bases). The V end lost 0 bases, the J end lost 4 bases, and 7 bases lay between the germline ends. Germline V CDR1 and CDR2: SGHRS, YFSETQ. There are 13 residues in the CDR3. This CDR3 reads CASSLVAGETQYF. CDR3 DNA: TGCGCCAGCAGCTTGGTTGCGGGAGAGACCCAGTACTTC. The full variable domain, rest sourced from reference TRBV5-1 and TRBJ2-5, is KAGVTQTPRYLIKTRGQQVTLSCSPISGHRSVSWYQQTPGQGLQFLFEYFSETQRNKGNFPGRFSGRQFSNSRSEMNVSTLELGDSALYLCASSLVAGETQYFGPGTRLLVL.

The rearrangement uses TRBV5-6 and TRBJ1-1, with D perhaps TRBD1 (6 bases). The CDR3 covers 13 residues. Looked up from germline, CDR1 is SGHDT and CDR2 is YYEEEE. The V end lost 1 base, the J end lost 5 bases, and 9 bases lay between the germline ends. CDR3 residues: CASSLKGVTEAFF. The CDR3 DNA reads as TGTGCCAGCAGCTTGAAGGGGGTAACTGAAGCTTTCTTT.

This clone appeared once. The rearrangement uses TRBV7-9 and TRBJ2-1; the match to TRBD1 covers 11 bases. There are 16 residues in the CDR3. Germline V gene data show CDR1 as SEHNR and CDR2 as FQNEAQ (reference sequence). Trimming took 1 base from V and 3 from J; bases not matched to a gene: 2. The CDR3 region has the DNA TGTGCCAGCAGCTTAGACGGGACAGGGGGCTACAATGAGCAGTTCTTC. Encoded protein: CASSLDGTGGYNEQFF. Drawing the rest from reference TRBV7-9 and TRBJ2-1, the complete variable domain is DTGVSQNPRHKITKRGQNVTFRCDPISEHNRLYWYRQTLGQGPEFLTYFQNEAQLEKSRLLSDRFSAERPKGSFSTLEIQRTEQGDSAMYLCASSLDGTGGYNEQFFGPGTRLTVL.

This sequence joins TRBV12-3 or TRBV12-4 and TRBJ1-2, with D tentatively TRBD1 (5 bases). Deletions cut 7 bases from V and 3 bases from J, with 12 bases between. This CDR3 contains 13 residues. This CDR3 is CASTPGNDYGYTF. In DNA, the CDR3 is TGTGCCAGCACGCCAGGGAACGACTATGGCTACACCTTC.

The V gene is TRBV6-4, the J gene TRBJ2-1; unclear D gene. The CDR3 sequence is 17 residues long. The germline V gene has CDR1 MRHNA and CDR2 SNTAGT. Trimming pared 0 bases from V and 2 bases from J, leaving 14 bases between. CDR3 sequence reads: CASSDSMKSGTYNEQFF. The CDR3 DNA reads as TGTGCCAGCAGTGACTCGATGAAATCGGGTACCTACAATGAGCAGTTCTTC.

The chain is built from TRBV11-1 and TRBJ2-2; D is perhaps TRBD1 (6 bases). Looked up from germline, CDR1 is SGHAT and CDR2 is FQDESV (reference sequence). The CDR3 is made up of 15 amino acids. V lost 7 bases and J 2 bases, leaving 14 bases between the germline ends. The CDR3 DNA reads TGTGCCAGCAACCCTACAGGGATCAACACCGGGGAGCTGTTTTTT. Its translation: CASNPTGINTGELFF.

This clone was found once. The chain combines TRBV5-1 with TRBJ1-5, with 8 bases identical to TRBD1. CDR1 and CDR2 from the germline V gene are SGHRS and YFSETQ. The CDR3 has 18 amino acids. V lost 0 bases to trimming and J lost 0 bases; unmatched junction nucleotides: 8. The DNA for the CDR3 is TGCGCCAGCAGCTTGGGGGCAGGGGGCGACATTAGCAATCAGCCCCAGCATTTT. Translating gives CASSLGAGGDISNQPQHF.

The rearrangement links TRBV5-1 to TRBJ2-7; D perhaps matches TRBD2 (6 bases). Deletions cut 4 bases from V and 4 bases from J, with 12 bases between. CDR1 is SGHRS and CDR2 is YFSETQ in the germline V gene. There are 13 residues in the CDR3. For the CDR3, the DNA is TGCGCCAGCAGCATGGGACTTCTATACGAGCAGTACTTC. Its protein product is CASSMGLLYEQYF.

V and J are TRBV5-1 and TRBJ1-4; TRBD1 might be the D (5 bases). The CDR3 is 15 residues long. Germline CDR1 is SGHRS and CDR2 is YFSETQ. V dropped 6 bases and J dropped 7 bases, with 19 bases sitting between them. CDR3 protein: CASTALVGAGEKLFF. CDR3 coding DNA: TGCGCCAGCACCGCGCTAGTAGGGGCAGGTGAAAAACTGTTTTTT.

In this sample, this clone turned up once. This chain links TRBV4-3 with TRBJ1-2; D remains ambiguous. Trimming pared 0 bases from V and 4 bases from J, leaving 12 bases between. Germline values: CDR1 LGHNA, CDR2 YSLEER. The CDR3 is 15 amino acids. The CDR3 is CASSQDGGGGYGYTF. Written as DNA, the CDR3 is TGCGCCAGCAGCCAAGATGGCGGTGGAGGCTATGGCTACACCTTC.

V usage is TRBV7-9 and J usage is TRBJ2-3; the D is unclear. The CDR3 length is 12 residues. V was cut by 5 bases and J by 0 bases, with 3 bases left in between. Per the germline V gene, CDR1 is SEHNR and CDR2 is FQNEAQ (reference sequence). CDR3 DNA sequence: TGTGCCAGCAGCGCGAGCACAGATACGCAGTATTTT. This sequence encodes CASSASTDTQYF.

The rearrangement uses TRBV3-1 (or the pseudogene TRBV3-2) and TRBJ2-5; D is ambiguous. The CDR3 is 15 amino acids. V was trimmed by 1 base and J by 1 base, leaving 10 bases between them. Germline V gives CDR1 LGHDT, CDR2 YNNKEL (reference sequence). CDR3 region: CASSQVDKVQETQYF. The CDR3 coding sequence is TGTGCCAGCAGCCAAGTTGACAAAGTCCAAGAGACCCAGTACTTC.

The chain has TRBV18 and TRBJ1-5; D is ambiguous. CDR1 is KGHSH and CDR2 is LQKENI in the germline V gene. Trimming took off 1 base at V and 3 bases at J, with 10 bases between the two ends. The CDR3 runs to 15 residues. In DNA form, the CDR3 reads TGTGCCAGCTCACCACGGGCAAACGACAATCAGCCCCAGCATTTT. This translates into CASSPRANDNQPQHF. Full variable domain (remainder filled in from reference TRBV18 and TRBJ1-5): NAGVMQNPRHLVRRRGQEARLRCSPMKGHSHVYWYRQLPEEGLKFMVYLQKENIIDESGMPKERFSAEFPKEGPSILRIQQVVRGDSAAYFCASSPRANDNQPQHFGDGTRLSIL.

This chain joins TRBV6-5 and TRBJ1-5, with D possibly TRBD1 on 6 matching bases. The CDR3 length is 13 residues. The germline V and J ends were trimmed by 7 bases and 2 bases, with 9 bases remaining between them. Germline-derived CDR1 and CDR2 are MNHEY and SVGAGI. CDR3 in amino acids: CASTRGRNQPQHF. The CDR3 nucleotides are TGTGCCAGCACCAGGGGTCGCAATCAGCCCCAGCATTTT.

This sequence joins TRBV9 and TRBJ1-1; 8 nucleotides line up with TRBD1. The V and J ends lost 1 base and 2 bases, in that order; junction bases with no gene match: 13. The CDR3 has 18 residues. Germline V gene lookup returns CDR1 SGDLS and CDR2 YYNGEE. In nucleotides, the CDR3 is TGTGCCAGCAGCGTATCAAGCGACAGGGGTTCAGGAAACACTGAAGCTTTCTTT. This translates into CASSVSSDRGSGNTEAFF.

The chain couples TRBV10-3 to TRBJ1-6, with no clear D. V was clipped by 0 bases and J by 7 bases, with 10 bases between them. Germline lookup yields CDR1 ENHRY and CDR2 SYGVKD. CDR3 length: 15 amino acids. CDR3 DNA sequence: TGTGCCATCAGTGAGTCAGGGCTGGGGAATTCACCCCTCCACTTT. Its protein product is CAISESGLGNSPLHF.

The chain couples TRBV20-1 to TRBJ2-7; 7 bases are shared with TRBD1. Germline V gene sequence: CDR1 DFQATT, CDR2 SNEGSKA (reference sequence). The CDR3 contains 16 residues. J lost 0 bases, V lost 3 bases, and 11 bases had no gene match. The CDR3 reads CSASGDRWTSSYEQYF. Here the CDR3 DNA reads TGCAGTGCTAGTGGGGACAGATGGACCAGCTCCTACGAGCAGTACTTC.

DNA of the CDR3: TGTGCCAGCAGCTCGACAGGGCAGGGAAACACCATATATTTT. Its translation is CASSSTGQGNTIYF. This rearrangement joins TRBV7-2 to TRBJ1-3; 7 nucleotides line up with TRBD1. Germline lookup yields CDR1 SGHTA and CDR2 FQGNSA. V was clipped by 4 bases and J by 4 bases; unmatched bases: 4. The CDR3 is 14 amino acids. Full variable domain (rest looked up from reference TRBV7-2 and TRBJ1-3): GAGVSQSPSNKVTEKGKDVELRCDPISGHTALYWYRQSLGQGLEFLIYFQGNSAPDKSGLPSDRFSAERTGGSVSTLTIQRTQQEDSAVYLCASSSTGQGNTIYFGEGSWLTVV.

This clone is a singleton in its sample. This rearrangement joins TRBV24-1 to TRBJ2-1, with no clear D. There are 14 residues in the CDR3. V dropped 1 base and J dropped 3 bases, with 6 bases sitting between them. Germline V gene sequence: CDR1 KGHDR, CDR2 SFDVKD. The CDR3 DNA sequence: TGTGCCACCAGTGATTTTGGCAGCTACAATGAGCAGTTCTTC. It codes for CATSDFGSYNEQFF.